This passage covers 7 T cell receptor beta chains from one sample sequenced in a study of PD-1 blockade in mismatch repair-deficient tumors. Assay: immunoSEQ multiplex PCR; the TCRdb copy retains only in-frame clones and omits some. Of some 100,000 clones in the sample, 82% were seen once. The sample in question was peripheral blood, obtained approximately 36 weeks after starting pembrolizumab. These receptors were taken from an adult with mismatch repair-deficient cancer.

The V and J genes are TRBV5-4 and TRBJ2-7; D uncertain. V was shortened by 3 bases and J by 6 bases, with 13 bases between the two germline ends. Germline V gene lookup returns CDR1 SGHNT and CDR2 YYREEE (reference sequence). The CDR3 sequence is 13 residues long. CDR3 in DNA: TGTGCCAGCAGCTGGCCCTCGGGTGGCGAGCAGTACTTC. It is translated as CASSWPSGGEQYF.

The rearrangement uses TRBV19 and TRBJ2-5, with D possibly being TRBD1 (6 bases). Trimming removed 3 bases at V and 5 bases at J, with 19 bases between. This CDR3 spans 16 amino acids. Germline loops: CDR1 LNHDA, CDR2 SQIVND (reference sequence). The CDR3 sequence: CASSIPGRGGYETQYF. The CDR3 coding sequence is TGTGCCAGTAGTATCCCGGGCAGGGGCGGATATGAGACCCAGTACTTC.

The chain combines TRBV19 with TRBJ1-1; D possibly corresponds to TRBD1 (5 bases). Per germline, CDR1 LNHDA and CDR2 SQIVND (reference sequence). The V and J ends lost 0 bases and 1 base respectively, with 18 bases between them. CDR3 size: 18 residues. The CDR3 DNA reads as TGTGCCAGTAGTATAGATAGTAGCAGGGAATGGTGGAACACTGAAGCTTTCTTT. Protein sequence: CASSIDSSREWWNTEAFF.

CDR3 DNA: TGCGCCAGCAGTGGACTAGCGGGAACAATCCCTCGGGGCACAGATACGCAGTATTTT. Amino acids: CASSGLAGTIPRGTDTQYF. The rearrangement uses TRBV10-1 and TRBJ2-3, with TRBD2 identical over 11 bases. V was clipped by 4 bases and J by 1 base; unmatched bases: 13. The CDR3 length is 19 residues. Germline lookup yields CDR1 WNHNN and CDR2 SYGVQD (reference sequence).

The chain's CDR3 is CASWTGGRETQYF. The CDR3 DNA reads TGTGCCAGTTGGACAGGGGGTCGAGAGACCCAGTACTTC. The V and J genes are TRBV2 and TRBJ2-5; 10 bases align to TRBD1. CDR1 and CDR2 (germline): SNHLY, FYNNEI. The J segment lost 4 bases and the V segment lost 9 bases, leaving 5 bases of the junction unmatched. The CDR3 is 13 amino acids.

The rearrangement uses TRBV28 and TRBJ2-5; TRBD1 is a possible D gene (7 bases). The CDR3 totals 15 residues. CDR1 is MDHEN and CDR2 is SYDVKM in the germline V gene. The V and J ends lost 6 bases and 5 bases respectively, with 19 bases between them. The CDR3 spells CASSSTGAGKETQYF. CDR3 nucleotide sequence: TGTGCCAGCAGCTCAACAGGGGCGGGAAAGGAGACCCAGTACTTC.

This chain connects TRBV6-1 to TRBJ2-5; 7 bases map to TRBD2. Germline CDR1 reads MNHNS; CDR2 reads SASEGT. The CDR3 length is 15 residues. V dropped 5 bases and J dropped 5; count of bases not matched to a gene: 11. The CDR3 sequence: CASSLGSGLRETQYF. The CDR3, as DNA: TGTGCCAGCAGTTTGGGTAGCGGGCTTCGGGAGACCCAGTACTTC.